This T cell receptor beta chain was documented in a study of blood T cell repertoires in COVID-19. Study context: T cells, B-cell-depleted T cells, or PBMCs supplied cDNA or gDNA.

Germline loops: CDR1 SGHTA, CDR2 FQGTGA. V dropped 2 bases and J dropped 7 bases, with 9 bases sitting between them. The CDR3 contains 13 residues. TCRdb's copy holds only in-frame clones and misses some; the assay was immunoSEQ multiplex PCR. The profile covers around 26,000 clones, with about 92% appearing a single time and around 2% taken by the ten largest. This TCR was recovered from a human donor in a cohort sampled during active COVID-19. The V and J genes are TRBV7-3 and TRBJ2-1; D might be TRBD2 (6 bases). The sequencing input was peripheral blood. DNA of the CDR3: TGTGCCAGCAGCTTACCCCGGGGGAATGAGCAGTTCTTC. Protein product: CASSLPRGNEQFF.